The clone carrying this T cell receptor beta chain was observed a few times. This CDR3 is built from 8 residues. The germline V gene encodes CDR1 LNHDA and CDR2 SQIVND (reference sequence). Trimming shortened V by 9 bases and J by 3 bases, and 0 bases separated the two germline ends. Sequenced by immunoSEQ multiplex PCR; TCRdb stores in-frame clones only, minus some. Of approximately 240,000 clones in the sample, under 80% were seen once. This specimen comes from a study of shared clonotypes between healthy human individuals. Looking at the study overall: Donor composition was a couple of women and three men, aged 18 to 49.

This receptor was identified in a man aged 25 to 45 in good health. The chain couples TRBV19 to TRBJ2-7; D not resolved. Specimen: memory CD4+ T cells sorted from blood. The subset: CD45RA-negative fraction. The CDR3 coding sequence is TGTGCCAGCTACGAGCAGTACTTC. Amino acid sequence: CASYEQYF.